These 21 T cell receptor beta chains came from one sample sequenced in a study of Ad26.COV2.S vaccination and SARS-CoV-2 variants. Treatment reported: roughly 20 received Ad26.COV2.S at low or high dose, single or two shots; about 5 received placebo; per-sample allocation not given. Material that was analyzed had been drawn on day 63 after the first vaccine or placebo injection. Generated by immunoSEQ multiplex PCR, the TCRdb table keeps only in-frame clones and is missing some. The sample includes 350,000 to 450,000 clones, over 75% of them seen just once. Source: peripheral blood, taken in a trial of Ad26.COV2.S vaccine versus placebo. The receptors here all came from a person between 18 and 65 years old who received the Ad26.COV2.S COVID-19 vaccine or a placebo.

The CDR3 loop reads CASSGGGNTEAFF. CDR3 sequence (DNA): TGTGCCAGCAGCGGGGGAGGGAACACTGAAGCTTTCTTT. V gene TRBV9 combines with J gene TRBJ1-1, with no clear D. Germline V gene data show CDR1 as SGDLS and CDR2 as YYNGEE. This CDR3 is built from 13 residues. Trimming shortened V by 3 bases and J by 1 base, and 7 bases separated the two germline ends.

The genes are TRBV7-9 and TRBJ1-2; no firm D call. CDR1 and CDR2 (germline): SEHNR, FQNEAQ (reference sequence). The V end was cut by 2 bases, the J end by 8 bases, with 15 bases between. This CDR3 comprises 14 residues. The CDR3 here is CASSLSPISSGYTF. In DNA, the CDR3 is TGTGCCAGCAGCTTAAGTCCGATCTCATCAGGCTACACCTTC.

The sample holds a few counts of this clone. The J gene is TRBJ1-2, the V gene TRBV3-1 (or the pseudogene TRBV3-2); 8 bases agree with TRBD1. Germline-derived CDR1 and CDR2 are LGHDT and YNNKEL (reference sequence). The CDR3 runs to 13 residues. Unmatched junction bases numbered 2, after V lost 4 bases and J lost 4 bases. The CDR3 sequence: CASSPDRVYGYTF. CDR3 nucleotides: TGTGCCAGCAGCCCGGACAGGGTCTATGGCTACACCTTC.

The table lists this clone with a count of one. This rearrangement joins TRBV18 to TRBJ2-7, with no clear D. This CDR3 is built from 15 residues. Germline assignment: CDR1 KGHSH and CDR2 LQKENI. Trimming cost V 0 bases and J 6 bases, with 15 bases left between them. As DNA, the CDR3 is TGTGCCAGCTCACCACCGAATGGGATCCGTGGCGAGCAGTACTTC. Its translation: CASSPPNGIRGEQYF.

This clone appeared many times. The rearrangement joins TRBV30 to TRBJ1-1, with D hard to call. V lost 7 bases and J lost 6, with 18 bases in between. The CDR3 consists of 13 residues. CDR1 is GTSNPN, CDR2 SVGIG, per germline (reference sequence). The CDR3 DNA sequence: TGTGCCTTCAACGGCGAAAGTAAACCTGAAGCTTTCTTT. Its protein product is CAFNGESKPEAFF.

Only a few counts were recorded for this clone. This rearrangement joins TRBV10-2 to TRBJ1-6; 8 bases agree with TRBD1. The CDR3 length is 16 residues. Per the germline V gene, CDR1 is WSHSY and CDR2 is SAAADI. Unmatched junction bases numbered 5, after V lost 2 bases and J lost 5 bases. The CDR3, as DNA: TGCGCCAGCAGTGAGCCCCAGGGGGCAGATAATTCACCCCTCCACTTT. Encoded protein: CASSEPQGADNSPLHF.

The chain has TRBV7-2 and TRBJ1-1; tentative D call: TRBD1 (5 bases). This CDR3 comprises 16 residues. The ends were cut back, 1 base at V and 0 bases at J, with 12 bases in the middle. Looked up from germline, CDR1 is SGHTA and CDR2 is FQGNSA. CDR3 sequence reads: CASSLVGGALNTEAFF. CDR3 nucleotides: TGTGCCAGCAGCTTAGTTGGCGGGGCACTGAACACTGAAGCTTTCTTT.

The gene calls are TRBV30 and TRBJ2-3, with TRBD1 matching over 7 bases. CDR1 and CDR2 from the germline V gene are GTSNPN and SVGIG (reference sequence). The junction had 6 bases not matched to a gene; V was cut back by 1 base and J by 2 bases. CDR3 length: 15 amino acids. The CDR3 DNA sequence: TGTGCCTGGAGTGCCGGACAGGCCTCCACAGATACGCAGTATTTT. It codes for CAWSAGQASTDTQYF.

The gene calls are TRBV6-1 and TRBJ2-3; no firm D call. The ends were cut back, 1 base at V and 13 bases at J, with 12 bases in the middle. Germline values: CDR1 MNHNS, CDR2 SASEGT. CDR3 length: 12 residues. The CDR3 region is CASSEGPLLKYF. CDR3 bases: TGTGCCAGCAGTGAAGGCCCTTTGTTGAAGTATTTT.

The chain uses TRBV2 and TRBJ2-6, with D maybe TRBD1 (6 bases). CDR3 length: 18 residues. Trimming took 6 bases from V and 0 from J, leaving 18 bases between them. CDR1 and CDR2 (germline): SNHLY, FYNNEI. The CDR3 here is CASRVTGKGNSGANVLTF. For the CDR3, the DNA is TGTGCCAGCAGAGTCACAGGGAAGGGGAACTCTGGGGCCAACGTCCTGACTTTC.

The chain recombines TRBV5-8 with TRBJ1-5; D uncertain. V was pared by 3 bases and J by 0 bases, with 10 bases between. The CDR3 length is 15 residues. Germline assignment: CDR1 SGHTS and CDR2 YDEGEE. The DNA of the CDR3 is TGTGCCAGCAGCTCCGAGACAATTAGCAATCAGCCCCAGCATTTT. Its protein is CASSSETISNQPQHF.

The chain links TRBV6-2 or TRBV6-3 to TRBJ1-1, with 9 bases fitting TRBD1. The CDR3 consists of 14 residues. CDR1 and CDR2 from the germline V gene are MNHEY and SVGEGT. Trimming took 2 bases from V and 5 from J; bases not matched to a gene: 3. CDR3 amino acids: CASSYGQGKTEAFF. The DNA of the CDR3 is TGTGCCAGCAGTTACGGACAGGGGAAGACTGAAGCTTTCTTT.

The sample holds a few counts of this clone. This chain uses TRBV11-1 with TRBJ2-7; 12 bases fit TRBD1. This CDR3 is built from 15 residues. Germline CDR1 SGHAT, CDR2 FQDESV (reference sequence). V gave up 3 bases and J gave up 4 bases; unmatched junction bases: 4. CDR3 in amino acids: CASSFGTGGAYEQYF. The CDR3 DNA reads as TGTGCCAGCAGCTTCGGGACAGGGGGCGCTTACGAGCAGTACTTC.

The chain employs TRBV4-1 and TRBJ2-6, with D possibly being TRBD1 (7 bases). V dropped 4 bases and J dropped 0 bases, with 16 bases sitting between them. Germline-derived CDR1 and CDR2 are MGHRA and YSYEKL. CDR3 length: 18 amino acids. The CDR3 nucleotides read TGCGCCAGCAGCCCCGAGGGGGCGGGGTTCTCTGGGGCCAACGTCCTGACTTTC. Residues: CASSPEGAGFSGANVLTF.

This clone appeared a single time. This rearrangement joins TRBV29-1 to TRBJ1-1; a possible D gene is TRBD1 (5 bases). Trimming stripped 7 bases from V and 2 bases from J, with 14 bases between. The CDR3 has 13 amino acids. Germline V CDR1 and CDR2: SQVTM, ANQGSEA. In nucleotides, the CDR3 is TGCAGCGCTACTCCGGGACTCAACACTGAAGCTTTCTTT. Translating gives CSATPGLNTEAFF. Filled out from reference TRBV29-1 and TRBJ1-1, the complete variable domain reads SAVISQKPSRDICQRGTSLTIQCQVDSQVTMMFWYRQQPGQSLTLIATANQGSEATYESGFVIDKFPISRPNLTFSTLTVSNMSPEDSSIYLCSATPGLNTEAFFGQGTRLTVV.

This rearrangement joins TRBV10-3 to TRBJ1-3; tentatively, D is TRBD1 (5 bases). V dropped 5 bases and J dropped 9 bases, with 11 bases sitting between them. Germline V lookup: CDR1 ENHRY, CDR2 SYGVKD. The CDR3 is made up of 12 amino acids. CDR3 region: CAISPPGGTIYF. In DNA form, the CDR3 reads TGTGCCATCAGTCCCCCGGGGGGCACCATATATTTT.

This clone appeared a single time. The rearrangement links TRBV5-1 to TRBJ2-1, with 7 bases that match TRBD1. The J segment lost 8 bases and the V segment lost 0 bases, leaving 8 bases of the junction unmatched. CDR3 size: 15 residues. Germline lookup yields CDR1 SGHRS and CDR2 YFSETQ. CDR3 bases: TGCGCCAGCAGCTTGGGACAGGGCTTTGATGATGAGCAGTTCTTC. Amino acids: CASSLGQGFDDEQFF.

This clone was picked up one time. The chain uses TRBV7-3 and TRBJ2-7, with D perhaps TRBD1 (6 bases). Germline V gives CDR1 SGHTA, CDR2 FQGTGA. This CDR3 is 15 amino acids long. The germline V and J ends were trimmed by 2 bases and 0 bases, with 11 bases remaining between them. The CDR3 reads CASSLGTSSSYEQYF. CDR3 in DNA: TGTGCCAGCAGCTTAGGGACAAGTAGCTCCTACGAGCAGTACTTC.

This chain connects TRBV7-9 to TRBJ2-5; 7 nucleotides agree with TRBD2. The CDR3 length is 17 residues. J gave up 3 bases and V 3 bases, and 13 bases lay outside the gene matches. In germline, CDR1 is SEHNR, CDR2 FQNEAQ (reference sequence). The CDR3 DNA follows: TGTGCCAGCAGCTTCGGGCGGGGGAGAGACCAAAAAGAGACCCAGTACTTC. Protein sequence: CASSFGRGRDQKETQYF.

The CDR3 protein is CASSLTPRTQHF. Written as DNA, the CDR3 is TGTGCCAGCAGTTTGACACCCAGGACCCAGCATTTT. J is TRBJ1-5 and V is TRBV12-3 or TRBV12-4; D not resolved. The CDR3 is made up of 12 amino acids. Trimming shortened V by 3 bases and J by 11 bases, and 11 bases separated the two germline ends.

J is TRBJ1-5 and V is TRBV2, with D hard to call. Between the trimmed V and J ends, which lost 4 bases and 2 bases, there was a span of 9 bases. There are 14 residues in the CDR3. Germline V gene sequence: CDR1 SNHLY, CDR2 FYNNEI. CDR3 residues: CASSVGQRNQPQHF. The CDR3, as DNA: TGTGCCAGCAGTGTAGGGCAGCGCAATCAGCCCCAGCATTTT.